This TCR beta chain comes out of a study of untreated major depressive disorder. General study results and limits: Three preselected Vbeta families were the sole sequencing comparisons.

Sequenced by immunoSEQ multiplex PCR; TCRdb stores in-frame clones only, minus some. Of 10,000 to 15,000 clones listed, about nine tenths are singletons. Participants were all of European descent. Each donor gave approximately 30 ml of EDTA blood. A remark on this clone: Its antigen is unidentified.

The specimen sequenced was CD4+ T cells from PBMCs. This sequence originates from a man in his thirties or forties with major depressive disorder.

For the CDR3, the DNA is TGTGCCAGCAGTGTCCAGGGGATTACTAATTCACCCCTCCACTTT. Its translation is CASSVQGITNSPLHF. The V call is TRBV2, the J call TRBJ1-6; perhaps TRBD1 as D (6 bases). CDR3 size: 15 residues. From germline, CDR1 is SNHLY and CDR2 FYNNEI. Trimming stripped 4 bases from V and 6 bases from J, with 13 bases between.